This entry features one T cell receptor (beta chain) sequence. The antigen is unknown. Germline lookup yields CDR1 SNHLY and CDR2 FYNNEI. The CDR3 has 11 residues. Trimming took 3 bases from V and 1 from J, leaving 0 bases between them. The data were taken from a study of T cell responses to AZD1222 COVID-19 vaccine. About the study: Investigators merged groups given second doses at roughly 4 or roughly 12 weeks.

Broader study findings: Sampling that yielded the repertoires occurred only after the peak T cell response. Baseline seropositivity occurred in only a handful of AZD1222 recipients.

The protocol was immunoSEQ multiplex PCR, while the TCRdb copy is restricted to in-frame clones and leaves out a portion. The repertoire holds around 150,000 clones, with roughly 92% as singletons. Sequences were derived from peripheral blood, sampled on day 0 of AZD1222 vaccination. The chain is built from TRBV2 and TRBJ1-2, with no clear D. The TCR sequence derives from an adult in good health. The CDR3 region has the DNA TGTGCCAGCAGTGATAACTATGGCTACACCTTC. This gives the protein CASSDNYGYTF. Supplemented by reference TRBV2 and TRBJ1-2, the full variable domain reads EPEVTQTPSHQVTQMGQEVILRCVPISNHLYFYWYRQILGQKVEFLVSFYNNEISEKSEIFDDQFSVERPDGSNFTLKIRSTKLEDSAMYFCASSDNYGYTFGSGTRLTVV.